Listed below are T cell receptor beta chains from one sample, sequenced in a study of blood T cell repertoires in COVID-19. Profiled with immunoSEQ multiplex PCR; TCRdb holds only in-frame clones, not every one. The sample holds about 250,000 clones, roughly nine tenths seen once. Sequencing input: peripheral blood. These receptors came from a man younger than 35 with active or convalescent COVID-19. The conserved cysteine and the conserved F or W are not part of the CDR3 here.

CDR3: AISESRERSSYEQY
J: TRBJ2-7
V: TRBV10-3

CDR3: ASSPAGRVETQY
J: TRBJ2-5
V: TRBV18

CDR3: SAEDSSYNEQF
J: TRBJ2-1
V: TRBV29-1

CDR3: ASSGGMAQY
J: TRBJ2-7
V: TRBV12-3/TRBV12-4

CDR3: AISESVQNNSPLH
J: TRBJ1-6
V: TRBV10-3

CDR3: ASSLQGLNTEAF
J: TRBJ1-1
V: TRBV27

CDR3: ASSEDQNSNGYEQY
J: TRBJ2-7
V: TRBV6-1

CDR3: ASRGRTGGARALAF
J: TRBJ1-1
V: TRBV19

CDR3: ASSLERGGGATLDTQY
J: TRBJ2-3
V: TRBV5-1

CDR3: ASSLVPPGTALLHYT
J: TRBJ1-2
V: TRBV7-2

CDR3: AWSRTGQVMGNEQF
J: TRBJ2-1
V: TRBV30

CDR3: SVYRDGNTIY
J: TRBJ1-3
V: TRBV29-1

CDR3: ASSSSSTWGSGYGYT
J: TRBJ1-2
V: TRBV13

CDR3: AWSVMGARRSYEQY
J: TRBJ2-7
V: TRBV30

CDR3: ASSPTGVNTGELF
J: TRBJ2-2
V: TRBV2

CDR3: ATSDLGDRSANEQF
J: TRBJ2-1
V: TRBV24-1

CDR3: ASSQVLNRSRRAGNTIY
J: TRBJ1-3
V: TRBV14

CDR3: ASSEARRGKGYNQPQH
J: TRBJ1-5
V: TRBV6-1

CDR3: ASSSGQGSRNTIY
J: TRBJ1-3
V: TRBV5-4

CDR3: ASLGQVSGEQF
J: TRBJ2-1
V: TRBV2

CDR3: AISDTGGYGYT
J: TRBJ1-2
V: TRBV10-3

CDR3: ASSEWTTGALNEQF
J: TRBJ2-1
V: TRBV6-1

CDR3: ASSSGRHNEQF
J: TRBJ2-1
V: TRBV2

CDR3: ASSPSGTHNEEQF
J: TRBJ2-1
V: TRBV4-3

CDR3: ASLAGVDTEAF
J: TRBJ1-1
V: TRBV28

CDR3: ASSSLGQGEREQY
J: TRBJ2-7
V: TRBV6-5

CDR3: ASSIRHRLQETQY
J: TRBJ2-5
V: TRBV19

CDR3: ASSFTGLAGAGRETQY
J: TRBJ2-5
V: TRBV5-4

CDR3: ASSTQGASGNTIY
J: TRBJ1-3
V: TRBV25-1

CDR3: ASSLDRGGEKLF
J: TRBJ1-4
V: TRBV9

CDR3: ASSLYRDRGTEAF
J: TRBJ1-1
V: TRBV28

CDR3: ASSVGSGGNSPLH
J: TRBJ1-6
V: TRBV9

CDR3: ASSRDFRETQY
J: TRBJ2-5
V: TRBV2

CDR3: ASSAFRQGPIYEQY
J: TRBJ2-7
V: TRBV9

CDR3: ASSLARAGNTEAF
J: TRBJ1-1
V: TRBV5-1

CDR3: ASSLLPLYRREEQETQY
J: TRBJ2-5
V: TRBV28

CDR3: ASSAGLAGGPGELF
J: TRBJ2-2
V: TRBV9

CDR3: ASRSLAGGDEQF
J: TRBJ2-1
V: TRBV3-1/TRBV3-2

CDR3: ATSSERSSGNTIY
J: TRBJ1-3
V: TRBV15

CDR3: ASSGARQGRNFEAF
J: TRBJ1-1
V: TRBV5-4

CDR3: ASSEWASGAPGDEQF
J: TRBJ2-1
V: TRBV10-2

CDR3: SASEGAGVHIQY
J: TRBJ2-4
V: TRBV20-1

CDR3: ASSRGGNEKLF
J: TRBJ1-4
V: TRBV7-2

CDR3: AISGLRINPYEQY
J: TRBJ2-7
V: TRBV10-3

CDR3: ASSLQGATYNEQF
J: TRBJ2-1
V: TRBV5-1

CDR3: ASSLGWGRPSRSGTDTQY
J: TRBJ2-3
V: TRBV28

CDR3: ASSSTGTERSTEAF
J: TRBJ1-1
V: TRBV7-9

CDR3: ASSLPGGNTIY
J: TRBJ1-3
V: TRBV6-5

CDR3: ASSRFVGDGYT
J: TRBJ1-2
V: TRBV27

CDR3: ASSRDSRVYNEQF
J: TRBJ2-1
V: TRBV28

CDR3: ASSPRSSGANVLT
J: TRBJ2-6
V: TRBV9

CDR3: ASSLRIRTETFHEKLF
J: TRBJ1-4
V: TRBV7-8

CDR3: ASSQDMNQPQH
J: TRBJ1-5
V: TRBV4-3

CDR3: ASSLYLGGANEKLF
J: TRBJ1-4
V: TRBV5-1